A selection of T cell receptor beta chains follows, all from one sample in a study of post-analysis software for immune sequencing data. In TCRdb, the PCR reads were re-called with MiXCR into one record per CDR3 protein. The data contain 150,000 or so distinct CDR3 sequences, about 36% of them singletons. Sample: blood, taken after autologous hematopoietic stem cell transplantation. Every receptor here comes from a girl between 5 and 17 years old with multiple sclerosis. The CDR3 runs from the conserved cysteine through the conserved F or W. The D gene is left open where the match is weak. Rows give clone size only sometimes, using once, few, many, or a class for an expanded clone.

>TRBJ2-3|few|NA|TRBV20-1|12
CSANGNTDTQYF
TGCAGTGCTAACGGGAACACAGATACGCAGTATTTT
>TRBJ2-5|few|TRBD1|TRBV7-6|15
CASSWTGGRTETQYF
TGTGCCAGCAGCTGGACAGGGGGTCGAACGGAGACCCAGTACTTC
>TRBJ2-1|NA|NA|TRBV12-3/TRBV12-4|15
CASRLQRGLVVEQFF
TGTGCCAGCAGGTTACAGAGGGGCCTGGTGGTTGAGCAGTTCTTC
>TRBJ2-7|NA|TRBD2|TRBV18|15
CASSPFSTSGMEQYF
TGTGCCAGCTCACCATTCAGTACTAGCGGGATGGAGCAGTACTTC
>TRBJ2-1|NA|NA|TRBV20-1|15
CSARGGRPAYNEQFF
TGCAGTGCTAGAGGGGGACGTCCTGCCTACAATGAGCAGTTCTTC
>TRBJ2-5|NA|NA|TRBV29-1|12
CSVATGLREQYF
TGCAGCGTTGCCACAGGTTTGAGGGAGCAGTACTTC
>TRBJ2-1|few|TRBD2|TRBV28|15
CASSVRREGLDEQFF
TGTGCCAGCAGCGTTAGGCGGGAGGGCCTCGATGAGCAGTTCTTC
>TRBJ2-7|NA|TRBD2|TRBV20-1|15
CSARSMAGGSYEQYF
TGCAGTGCTAGAAGTATGGCGGGAGGCTCGTACGAGCAGTACTTC
>TRBJ2-7|NA|NA|TRBV10-1|14
CASSESWPTYEQYF
TGCGCCAGCAGTGAGTCATGGCCTACCTACGAGCAGTACTTC
>TRBJ2-1|few|TRBD2|TRBV25-1|16
CASSGSDSGTYNEQFF
TGTGCCAGCAGTGGCTCGGATAGCGGGACTTACAATGAGCAGTTCTTC
>TRBJ1-4|NA|TRBD1|TRBV30|14
CAWGDRVTNEKLFF
TGTGCCTGGGGCGACAGGGTGACTAATGAAAAACTGTTTTTT
>TRBJ1-2|NA|NA|TRBV3-1|14
CASSPARANYGYTF
TGTGCCAGCAGCCCCGCAAGGGCTAACTATGGCTACACCTTC